The rows below give T cell receptor beta chains drawn from one sample of a study of blood T cell repertoires in COVID-19. Profiling relied on immunoSEQ multiplex PCR, and the TCRdb table lists in-frame clones only, not all of them. The table shows hundreds of thousands of clones, with about 90% occurring only once. Sequenced material: peripheral blood. The receptors come from a woman between 18 and 30 years old who had recovered from COVID-19. CDR3s include the opening cysteine and the closing phenylalanine or tryptophan. D genes are given only for firm matches.

d_call	v_call	j_call	cdr3_aa
TRBD1	TRBV15	TRBJ2-2	CATGTGGAGELFF
TRBD1	TRBV27	TRBJ2-6	CASSRDTTGTGANVLTF
TRBD2	TRBV27	TRBJ2-3	CASSLSYPSGSRTDTQYF
TRBD2	TRBV19	TRBJ2-1	CASSIDMAGGPYNEQFF
TRBD1	TRBV7-2	TRBJ2-1	CASSLGGDRPYNEQFF
TRBD2	TRBV7-2	TRBJ2-5	CASSATSAATQYF
TRBD2	TRBV4-1	TRBJ2-1	CASSQGSGSTYNEQFF
-	TRBV7-2	TRBJ1-2	CASSESRGNYGYTF
TRBD1	TRBV25-1	TRBJ1-4	CASSEGTAPNEKLFF
-	TRBV5-1	TRBJ2-5	CASSLGLLGGETQYF
-	TRBV7-9	TRBJ2-3	CASSSPRANTDTQYF
-	TRBV6-2/TRBV6-3	TRBJ1-1	CASSSTTGNTEAFF
TRBD2	TRBV5-4	TRBJ2-2	CASSPNGLAANTGELFF
TRBD2	TRBV4-3	TRBJ2-3	CASSQDKLAGYTQYF
-	TRBV3-1/TRBV3-2	TRBJ2-1	CASSPRRASSHNEQFF
-	TRBV6-5	TRBJ1-4	CASRDRLNEKLFF
TRBD2	TRBV19	TRBJ2-5	CASSMTSGSQETQYF
TRBD2	TRBV7-2	TRBJ2-1	CASSSHPWRESNEQFF
TRBD2	TRBV5-4	TRBJ2-1	CASSLKREISNEQFF
-	TRBV6-5	TRBJ2-2	CASSYPRVTTGELFF
-	TRBV10-3	TRBJ2-1	CAISESGASSYNEQFF
TRBD1	TRBV2	TRBJ2-2	CASNSGTGGSGELFF
-	TRBV20-1	TRBJ1-1	CSASRAGGRANTEAFF
TRBD1	TRBV4-3	TRBJ2-3	CASSQMTGGGTDTQYF
-	TRBV29-1	TRBJ1-2	CSVEELRRVANYGYTF
TRBD2	TRBV3-1/TRBV3-2	TRBJ2-3	CASSQGTSRRADTQYF
-	TRBV7-2	TRBJ1-2	CASSLDGLYGYTF
-	TRBV6-5	TRBJ1-3	CASRLTSRGNTIYF
-	TRBV5-1	TRBJ2-1	CASSSITDNNEQFF
-	TRBV18	TRBJ1-3	CASSPDNSGNTIYF
TRBD1	TRBV9	TRBJ2-6	CASSGPGQGFSGANVLTF
TRBD1	TRBV12-3/TRBV12-4	TRBJ1-2	CASRPTGANGYTF
TRBD2	TRBV4-2	TRBJ2-1	CASSHDIAGGPGYNEQFF
-	TRBV5-4	TRBJ1-2	CASSSWTVRGGYTF
TRBD2	TRBV6-2/TRBV6-3	TRBJ2-5	CASSTGLAAGETQYF
-	TRBV3-1/TRBV3-2	TRBJ1-2	CASSQGPAGESGYTF
TRBD1	TRBV10-3	TRBJ1-1	CAISEHVTGGAGNTEAFF
-	TRBV30	TRBJ1-5	CAWSLRGGGYQPQHF
-	TRBV5-1	TRBJ2-1	CASSLAGFNEQFF
-	TRBV7-7	TRBJ2-2	CASSPNPRGGVLGELFF
-	TRBV5-1	TRBJ1-2	CASSLGTAEGYTF
TRBD2	TRBV10-2	TRBJ2-1	CASTPEFGREGYNEQFF
TRBD1	TRBV10-3	TRBJ1-1	CATGLTGENTEAFF
TRBD1	TRBV4-3	TRBJ1-1	CASSQDRKNTEAFF
-	TRBV19	TRBJ2-2	CASSIASRIPGELFF
-	TRBV12-3/TRBV12-4	TRBJ2-1	CASSPSGVDEQFF
-	TRBV6-2/TRBV6-3	TRBJ2-1	CASSQRGGSNEQFF
TRBD1	TRBV10-2	TRBJ2-5	CASKSGQPGTQYF
-	TRBV27	TRBJ1-1	CASSFSGERTEAFF
TRBD2	TRBV11-3	TRBJ2-3	CASSLGVGGRSDTQYF
-	TRBV14	TRBJ1-1	CASSPVHGESFEAFF
TRBD2	TRBV19	TRBJ2-2	CATSAGLITGELFF
TRBD1	TRBV11-3	TRBJ2-3	CASSRTGQRTDTQYF
TRBD1	TRBV6-6	TRBJ1-2	CASSYRTGVGYGYTF
TRBD1	TRBV28	TRBJ1-1	CASSLDRPNTEAFF
TRBD2	TRBV5-1	TRBJ2-2	CASSPGFETGGSGELFF
-	TRBV9	TRBJ1-3	CASSVGEAGKNTIYF
-	TRBV30	TRBJ2-1	CAWSGSSYNEQFF
TRBD2	TRBV10-3	TRBJ2-5	CAISPGTTLQETQYF
TRBD1	TRBV10-3	TRBJ1-5	CAISDVTGEYQPQHF